The next 6 T cell receptor beta chains were all read from a single sample in a study of blood T cells in healthy people across ages (dated by TCRdb to the mid-2010s). The method behind the library was 5' RACE. The data were produced on an Illumina HiSeq 2500. A second about 7 to 12 cycle PCR used a sample-barcoded 5' primer and a J-beta primer mix. The public reads were reanalyzed by TCRdb: fastp trimming at Q25, MiXCR alignment, in-frame beta chains only. Rows with one shared CDR3 protein collapse into an entry with the most common genes and DNA. Across this sample there are some 880,000 distinct CDR3 sequences, with 36% seen only once. Of the sample, about an eighth is held by the ten largest clones. Sequenced sample: blood. The source is a young man in good health.

The genes are TRBV12-3 or TRBV12-4 and TRBJ2-1; D is undetermined. The CDR3 is made up of 15 amino acids. V was trimmed by 3 bases and J by 2 bases, leaving 11 bases between them. The CDR3 DNA follows: TGTGCCAGCAGTTTCGTTGTTCCTCCCTACAATGAGCAGTTCTTC. Amino acid sequence: CASSFVVPPYNEQFF.

This clonotype was detected a few times. This chain connects TRBV10-3 to TRBJ2-5, with 11 bases identical to TRBD2. The CDR3 is 15 amino acids. J was trimmed by 2 bases and V by 6 bases; bases with no gene match: 5. Germline assignment: CDR1 ENHRY and CDR2 SYGVKD. CDR3 loop: CAIRSTSGEQETQYF. The CDR3, as DNA: TGTGCCATCAGATCGACTAGCGGGGAACAAGAGACCCAGTACTTC.

This chain links TRBV7-6 with TRBJ2-1; D is tentatively TRBD1 or TRBD2 (9 bases each). The CDR3 spans 17 residues. Germline V gene data show CDR1 as SGHVS and CDR2 as FNYEAQ. V was pared by 4 bases and J by 6 bases, with 22 bases between. Here the CDR3 DNA reads TGTGCCAGCAGCTCTCCCCTAGCGGGACAGGGCTTCAATGAGCAGTTCTTC. This encodes CASSSPLAGQGFNEQFF. Supplemented by reference TRBV7-6 and TRBJ2-1, the full variable domain reads GAGVSQSPRYKVTKRGQDVALRCDPISGHVSLYWYRQALGQGPEFLTYFNYEAQQDKSGLPNDRFSAERPEGSISTLTIQRTEQRDSAMYRCASSSPLAGQGFNEQFFGPGTRLTVL.

V usage is TRBV12-3 or TRBV12-4 and J usage is TRBJ2-7; 12 nucleotides match TRBD2. V lost 6 bases and J lost 5; bases outside the gene matches: 11. The CDR3 has 16 residues. The CDR3 DNA follows: TGTGCCAGCAGCCTAGGGCTAGCGGGAGGGCAGAACGAGCAGTACTTC. The encoded protein is CASSLGLAGGQNEQYF.

This clonotype was observed a few times. The chain combines TRBV6-2 or TRBV6-3 with TRBJ1-1, with D possibly matching TRBD1 (6 bases). Germline values: CDR1 MNHEY, CDR2 SVGEGT. The V gene lost 6 bases and the J gene lost 6 bases, with 20 bases spanning the gap. The CDR3 has 15 amino acids. In DNA form, the CDR3 reads TGTGCCAGCAGCCAGGACCGGGGGGGCTTGGCTGAAGCTTTCTTT. Amino acid sequence: CASSQDRGGLAEAFF.

The chain combines TRBV29-1 with TRBJ2-1; D uncertain. Germline V lookup: CDR1 SQVTM, CDR2 ANQGSEA. CDR3 length equals 14 residues. Between the trimmed V and J ends, which lost 3 bases and 3 bases, there was a span of 12 bases. As DNA, the CDR3 is TGCAGCGTTGAGGTAGGGTTGGGCTACAATGAGCAGTTCTTC. It yields the protein CSVEVGLGYNEQFF.